This TCR beta chain stems from a study of blood T cells in healthy people across ages. From germline, CDR1 is SGHTA and CDR2 FQGNSA. Trimming left V 7 bases short and J 7 bases short, with 10 bases between. This CDR3 is built from 12 residues. This clonotype has more than one count but fewer than ten. Together with a sample-barcoded 5' primer, a J-beta primer mix was included in a second PCR lasting about 6 to 12 cycles. TCRdb re-derived calls from the 5' RACE reads in MiXCR, one entry per CDR3 protein. The sample records about 1.8 million distinct CDR3 sequences, 40% to 55% being singletons. The sample consisted of blood. V and J are TRBV7-2 and TRBJ1-4; unclear D gene. The clonotype originates from a woman aged 40 to 55 in good health. The DNA for the CDR3 is TGTGCCAGCAAGATCTTGGGTGAAAAACTGTTTTTT. Amino acid sequence: CASKILGEKLFF. Supplemented by reference TRBV7-2 and TRBJ1-4, the full variable domain reads GAGVSQSPSNKVTEKGKDVELRCDPISGHTALYWYRQSLGQGLEFLIYFQGNSAPDKSGLPSDRFSAERTGGSVSTLTIQRTQQEDSAVYLCASKILGEKLFFGSGTQLSVL.